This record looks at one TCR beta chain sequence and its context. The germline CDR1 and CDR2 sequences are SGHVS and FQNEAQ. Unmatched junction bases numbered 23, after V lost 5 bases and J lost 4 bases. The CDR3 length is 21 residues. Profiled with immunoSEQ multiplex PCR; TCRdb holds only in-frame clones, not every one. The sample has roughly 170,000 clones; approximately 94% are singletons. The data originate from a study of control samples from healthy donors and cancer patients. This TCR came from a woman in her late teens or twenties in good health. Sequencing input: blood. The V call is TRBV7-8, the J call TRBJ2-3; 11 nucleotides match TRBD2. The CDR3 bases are TGTGCCAGCAGCAGATACAGGGTTGCTAGCGGGAGGCGTAAATCAGCAGATACGCAGTATTTT. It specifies CASSRYRVASGRRKSADTQYF.